The 13 T cell receptor beta chains given below trace back to one sample, sequenced in a study of a mutant IDH1 vaccine in newly diagnosed glioma. Using immunoSEQ multiplex PCR, the repertoire was profiled, and TCRdb retains in-frame clones only, with some absent. Of tens of thousands of clones listed, about four fifths are singletons. Time point noted: baseline, week 1 (first vaccination visit). Documented treatment: pre-vaccination baseline after standard-of-care therapy. Sequencing used PBMCs, obtained from a glioma patient treated with radiotherapy, temozolomide or both. The receptors were gathered from a woman aged 45-60 years with glioma.

Regarding this clone: The sample carries other DNA sequences with the same CDR3. The rearrangement uses TRBV5-6 and TRBJ1-1; TRBD1 might be the D (5 bases). The germline V and J ends were trimmed by 4 bases and 4 bases, with 11 bases remaining between them. This CDR3 has 13 residues. Germline CDR1 reads SGHDT; CDR2 reads YYEEEE. The CDR3 loop reads CASSLGGGTEAFF. In DNA form, the CDR3 reads TGTGCCAGCAGCCTGGGCGGGGGCACTGAAGCTTTCTTT.

CDR3 DNA: TGTGCCAGCAGTCCGTACAGGGAAGAGAAGCCCCAGCATTTT. The encoded protein is CASSPYREEKPQHF. The gene calls are TRBV27 and TRBJ1-5; D is perhaps TRBD1 (6 bases). Germline values: CDR1 MNHEY, CDR2 SMNVEV (reference sequence). The CDR3 extends over 14 amino acids. The V end lost 5 bases, the J end lost 8 bases, and 16 bases lay between the germline ends.

This clone was observed a single time. The J gene is TRBJ2-5, the V gene TRBV4-1; no firm D call. Trimming cost V 0 bases and J 4 bases, with 9 bases left between them. This CDR3 spans 14 amino acids. Germline CDR1 is MGHRA and CDR2 is YSYEKL. The DNA for the CDR3 is TGCGCCAGCAGCCAAGACCCGGCAAGAGAGACCCAGTACTTC. This encodes CASSQDPARETQYF.

This rearrangement joins TRBV6-1 to TRBJ1-1; D gene unclear. V lost 2 bases, J lost 4 bases, and 11 bases lay in between. Germline-derived CDR1 and CDR2 are MNHNS and SASEGT. The CDR3 totals 14 residues. CDR3 protein: CASSETVRPTEAFF. The CDR3 DNA reads TGTGCCAGCAGTGAAACGGTGCGGCCCACTGAAGCTTTCTTT.

The chain links TRBV10-2 to TRBJ2-6; 13 nucleotides align to TRBD2. After removal of 7 bases from V and 0 bases from J, the junction contained 6 bases not matched to a gene. CDR1 and CDR2 from the germline V gene are WSHSY and SAAADI. The CDR3 extends over 18 amino acids. The CDR3 nucleotides read TGCGCCAGCAAGGGACTAGCGGGGATAAGCTCTGGGGCCAACGTCCTGACTTTC. Translated: CASKGLAGISSGANVLTF.

This chain uses TRBV20-1 with TRBJ1-2; D remains unclear. The length of the CDR3 is 11 residues. CDR1 and CDR2 (germline): DFQATT, SNEGSKA (reference sequence). The DNA for the CDR3 is TGCACCCCCGGGTCCGGCGGGGGCTACACCTTC. It yields the protein CTPGSGGGYTF.

The table lists this clone with a few counts. The chain joins TRBV30 to TRBJ2-5; 7 positions match TRBD1. V lost 2 bases and J lost 4; bases outside the gene matches: 4. This CDR3 comprises 13 residues. Germline V gives CDR1 GTSNPN, CDR2 SVGIG (reference sequence). CDR3 bases: TGTGCCTGGAGTCCGACAGGGCCAGAGACCCAGTACTTC. Protein sequence: CAWSPTGPETQYF.

The J gene is TRBJ1-1, the V gene TRBV9; 9 bases fit TRBD1. After removal of 3 bases from V and 0 bases from J, the junction contained 12 bases not matched to a gene. The CDR3 has 18 residues. Germline-derived CDR1 and CDR2 are SGDLS and YYNGEE. The CDR3 reads CASSAAKGQGVMNTEAFF. CDR3 nucleotides: TGTGCCAGCAGCGCAGCCAAGGGACAGGGTGTGATGAACACTGAAGCTTTCTTT.

The gene calls are TRBV10-2 and TRBJ1-1, with unresolved D. This CDR3 contains 13 residues. Germline loops: CDR1 WSHSY, CDR2 SAAADI. Trimming removed 2 bases at V and 4 bases at J, with 8 bases between. The CDR3 loop reads CASSEVPGTEAFF. CDR3 DNA sequence: TGCGCCAGCAGTGAGGTCCCGGGCACTGAAGCTTTCTTT.

This chain joins TRBV25-1 and TRBJ2-1, with a possible D match to TRBD1 (6 bases). The germline CDR1 and CDR2 sequences are MGHDK and SYGVNS. The CDR3 runs 17 residues. V dropped 4 bases and J dropped 7 bases, with 23 bases sitting between them. Written as DNA, the CDR3 is TGTGCCAGCAGTGTAGCGATTGGGGCCACAGGGTTAAATGAGCAGTTCTTC. Translation: CASSVAIGATGLNEQFF.

The V call is TRBV4-1, the J call TRBJ1-3; D not certain. The CDR3 runs to 17 residues. The ends were cut back, 0 bases at V and 0 bases at J, with 12 bases in the middle. From germline, CDR1 is MGHRA and CDR2 YSYEKL. CDR3 coding DNA: TGCGCCAGCAGCCAAGATCTTGCCCGAGACTCTGGAAACACCATATATTTT. Translated: CASSQDLARDSGNTIYF.

V is TRBV18 and J is TRBJ2-5; tentatively, D is TRBD1 (5 bases). The V and J ends lost 2 bases and 3 bases respectively, with 7 bases between them. Germline V gene sequence: CDR1 KGHSH, CDR2 LQKENI. CDR3 length: 13 amino acids. CDR3 sequence reads: CASSPGAEETQYF. The CDR3 region has the DNA TGTGCCAGCTCACCAGGGGCAGAAGAGACCCAGTACTTC.

Only a few counts were recorded for this clone. The DNA is omitted, as the CDR3 cannot be located on it reliably, and the CDR3 follows TCRdb's listing. The chain links TRBV27 to TRBJ2-2; TRBD1 is the table's D call, not checked against the DNA. Germline-derived CDR1 and CDR2 are MNHEY and SMNVEV (reference sequence). With termini counted, the CDR3 has 15 amino acids. The CDR3 loop is CASSFLAESPPELFF.